This T cell receptor beta chain was recovered during a study of T cell clonotyping in hematopoietic cell transplantation. Looking at the study overall: Pretransplant recipient samples were taken after cytoreduction. The study's findings and limits: After transplant, recipient diversity fell while pathologically expanded clonotypes grew through day 180.

Some clones are missing from TCRdb's copy, which holds only in-frame ones; the method was immunoSEQ multiplex PCR. The sample holds tens of thousands of clones, about 93% seen once. Time point: recipient sample about 28 days before transplant, after cytoreduction. In the case of this clone: No antigen is known for it.

This sequence was found in a man aged 45-65 years with acute myeloid leukemia. Some clones in this sample may be carry-over from other donors' samples. Sequencing was performed on peripheral blood mononuclear cells, taken before stem cell transplant.

This CDR3 reads CASSLGPDLYEQYF. In nucleotides, the CDR3 is TGTGCCAGCAGCTTAGGGCCGGACCTCTACGAGCAGTACTTC. The chain uses TRBV11-3 and TRBJ2-7; no clear D gene. The CDR3 is 14 residues long. V lost 1 base and J lost 3, with 10 bases in between. Per the germline V gene, CDR1 is SGHNT and CDR2 is YENEEA.